Presented here are 30 T cell receptor beta chains from one specimen sequenced in a study of cytomegalovirus exposure and HLA in healthy donors. This table comes from immunoSEQ multiplex PCR, and its TCRdb copy is limited to in-frame clones, with some not included. The sample shows approximately 150,000 clones, about 88% of them seen only once. The sequencing input was PBMCs. The source of these receptors is a young woman in good health and CMV-seropositive.

The CDR3 is CASTVNEKLFF. CDR3 DNA: TGTGCCAGCACAGTTAATGAAAAACTGTTTTTT. This chain uses TRBV28 with TRBJ1-4; no reliable D call. CDR3 length: 11 residues. CDR1 is MDHEN and CDR2 is SYDVKM in the germline V gene. V was clipped by 7 bases and J by 4 bases, with 4 bases between them.

V usage is TRBV11-2 and J usage is TRBJ2-3; TRBD1 aligns across 7 bases. Germline CDR1 reads SGHAT; CDR2 reads FQNNGV. V shed 1 base, J shed 4 bases, and the junction held 8 bases outside the gene matches. CDR3 length equals 16 residues. The CDR3 loop is CASSLVATGYSDTQYF. The DNA of the CDR3 is TGTGCCAGCAGCTTAGTTGCGACAGGGTATTCAGATACGCAGTATTTT.

The chain recombines TRBV28 with TRBJ2-7, with D unresolved. The CDR3 contains 13 residues. V lost 2 bases to trimming and J lost 9 bases, with 14 bases between them. Germline V gives CDR1 MDHEN, CDR2 SYDVKM. The DNA for the CDR3 is TGTGCCAGCAGTTTACCCGGAGCTCCTAGGCAGTACTTC. This gives the protein CASSLPGAPRQYF.

The chain is built from TRBV29-1 and TRBJ2-2, with D perhaps TRBD1 (6 bases). Germline V gives CDR1 SQVTM, CDR2 ANQGSEA. The CDR3 consists of 14 residues. The V and J ends lost 5 bases and 4 bases respectively, with 14 bases between them. The DNA for the CDR3 is TGCAGCGTTACCGACAGGCCGAGCACCGGGGAGCTGTTTTTT. It is translated as CSVTDRPSTGELFF.

This chain uses TRBV5-1 with TRBJ1-2; perhaps TRBD1 as D (5 bases). The CDR3 runs to 14 residues. The V end lost 0 bases, the J end lost 2 bases, and 8 bases lay between the germline ends. The germline V gene encodes CDR1 SGHRS and CDR2 YFSETQ. The chain's CDR3 is CASSLVGGNYGYTF. Written as DNA, the CDR3 is TGCGCCAGCAGCTTGGTCGGGGGGAACTATGGCTACACCTTC.

The chain recombines TRBV30 with TRBJ1-2; a possible D gene is TRBD1 (5 bases). There are 12 residues in the CDR3. Germline lookup yields CDR1 GTSNPN and CDR2 SVGIG (reference sequence). Trimming left V 2 bases short and J 8 bases short, with 12 bases between. The CDR3 DNA sequence: TGTGCCTGGAGTCTGACAGTCGGGGGCTACACCTTC. Its translation is CAWSLTVGGYTF.

This clone was counted once. V usage is TRBV29-1 and J usage is TRBJ1-1; D gene uncertain. Germline V gene sequence: CDR1 SQVTM, CDR2 ANQGSEA. This CDR3 has 13 amino acids. Trimming left V 0 bases short and J 6 bases short, with 11 bases between. In DNA, the CDR3 is TGCAGCGTTGAAGACCCTCTCTCCGCTGAAGCTTTCTTT. This translates into CSVEDPLSAEAFF.

The chain is built from TRBV7-7 and TRBJ2-5; 8 nucleotides agree with TRBD2. V gave up 1 base and J gave up 5 bases; unmatched junction bases: 3. Germline loops: CDR1 SSHAT, CDR2 FNYEAQ (reference sequence). CDR3 length: 14 residues. DNA for the CDR3: TGTGCCAGCAGCTTAGGGACTAGCCAGGAGACCCAGTACTTC. Its translation is CASSLGTSQETQYF.

The V gene is TRBV2, the J gene TRBJ2-1; 14 bases agree with TRBD2. Germline values: CDR1 SNHLY, CDR2 FYNNEI. V lost 1 base, J lost 0 bases, and 8 bases stayed unmatched. The CDR3 is 20 amino acids. CDR3 protein: CASSEVGLAGGKSSYNEQFF. The CDR3 bases are TGTGCCAGCAGTGAAGTAGGACTAGCGGGAGGAAAGAGCTCCTACAATGAGCAGTTCTTC.

This chain uses TRBV11-3 with TRBJ2-7; no clear D gene. V gave up 0 bases and J gave up 0 bases, with 3 bases separating them. Germline V gene lookup returns CDR1 SGHNT and CDR2 YENEEA. CDR3 length: 13 residues. The CDR3 loop is CASSLDNSYEQYF. The CDR3 bases are TGTGCCAGCAGCTTAGACAACTCCTACGAGCAGTACTTC.

J is TRBJ1-2 and V is TRBV9, with TRBD1 as a possible D gene (6 bases). This CDR3 is 14 amino acids long. CDR1 is SGDLS and CDR2 is YYNGEE in the germline V gene. V dropped 0 bases and J dropped 4 bases, with 10 bases sitting between them. CDR3 amino acids: CASSVDPTGYGYTF. The CDR3 DNA is TGTGCCAGCAGCGTAGATCCGACAGGCTATGGCTACACCTTC.

V is TRBV7-9 and J is TRBJ1-4, with D possibly TRBD1 on 6 matching bases. Per germline, CDR1 SEHNR and CDR2 FQNEAQ (reference sequence). The CDR3 consists of 16 residues. V was trimmed by 2 bases and J by 5 bases, leaving 15 bases between them. The CDR3 DNA follows: TGTGCCAGCAGCTTATGGGTCGGGCAGGGGAATGAAAAACTGTTTTTT. Translating gives CASSLWVGQGNEKLFF.

V and J are TRBV7-3 and TRBJ2-3; D is possibly TRBD1 (5 bases). V lost 5 bases and J lost 5, with 14 bases in between. Germline CDR1 reads SGHTA; CDR2 reads FQGTGA. The CDR3 is made up of 14 amino acids. The CDR3 nucleotides are TGTGCCAGCAGCCCCCAGGGCTGGGGAGATACGCAGTATTTT. It codes for CASSPQGWGDTQYF.

The chain uses TRBV5-1 and TRBJ2-1; 7 bases are a match to TRBD1. In germline, CDR1 is SGHRS, CDR2 YFSETQ. This CDR3 is 14 amino acids long. V dropped 5 bases and J dropped 0; count of bases not matched to a gene: 2. CDR3: CASSRTGSYNEQFF. The CDR3, as DNA: TGCGCCAGCAGTCGGACAGGCTCCTACAATGAGCAGTTCTTC.

The chain links TRBV7-2 to TRBJ1-5; D is possibly TRBD1 (5 bases). Deletions cut 5 bases from V and 0 bases from J, with 11 bases between. The germline V gene has CDR1 SGHTA and CDR2 FQGNSA. CDR3 length: 15 amino acids. The CDR3 DNA reads as TGTGCCAGCAGCCTTTCGGGACTTAGCAATCAGCCCCAGCATTTT. Its protein is CASSLSGLSNQPQHF.

In this sample, this clone turned up once. V and J are TRBV2 and TRBJ1-4; 7 bases agree with TRBD1. The CDR3 runs 14 residues. The trim removed 8 bases at V and 5 bases at J, leaving 8 bases unmatched. The V gene's germline CDR1 is SNHLY and CDR2 FYNNEI. The DNA of the CDR3 is TGTGCCAGCTACTTGGACAGGTCCAATGAAAAACTGTTTTTT. This translates into CASYLDRSNEKLFF.

The chain joins TRBV30 to TRBJ2-6; D is undetermined. There are 15 residues in the CDR3. Trimming pared 1 base from V and 4 bases from J, leaving 11 bases between. The germline V gene has CDR1 GTSNPN and CDR2 SVGIG (reference sequence). The chain's CDR3 is CAWSERILGANVLTF. The CDR3 coding sequence is TGTGCCTGGAGTGAACGAATACTGGGGGCCAACGTCCTGACTTTC.

The V call is TRBV7-6, the J call TRBJ2-7; 11 bases are shared with TRBD2. V lost 2 bases to trimming and J lost 5 bases; unmatched junction nucleotides: 5. CDR1 is SGHVS, CDR2 FNYEAQ, per germline. The CDR3 is 15 amino acids. In DNA form, the CDR3 reads TGTGCCAGCAGCTTAACTAGCGGGAGCACCCACGAGCAGTACTTC. This translates into CASSLTSGSTHEQYF. Variable domain in full (rest from reference TRBV7-6 and TRBJ2-7): GAGVSQSPRYKVTKRGQDVALRCDPISGHVSLYWYRQALGQGPEFLTYFNYEAQQDKSGLPNDRFSAERPEGSISTLTIQRTEQRDSAMYRCASSLTSGSTHEQYFGPGTRLTVT.

The rearrangement uses TRBV21-1 and TRBJ2-7; TRBD2, the table's D call, was not compared with the DNA. TRBV21-1 counts as a pseudogene. This CDR3 comprises 17 residues. This CDR3 is CASSARLAGGSTYEQYF. The CDR3, as DNA: TGTGCCAGCAGCGCAAGACTAGCGGGAGGGTCAACCTACGAGCAGTACTTC.

The CDR3 DNA sequence: TGTGCCAGCAGCCGGACAGGGAACCAAAACATTCAGTACTTC. It codes for CASSRTGNQNIQYF. The rearrangement links TRBV28 to TRBJ2-4, with 8 bases lining up with TRBD1. The CDR3 sequence is 14 residues long. Germline lookup yields CDR1 MDHEN and CDR2 SYDVKM. J lost 5 bases, V lost 6 bases, and 6 bases had no gene match. Variable domain in full (rest from reference TRBV28 and TRBJ2-4): DVKVTQSSRYLVKRTGEKVFLECVQDMDHENMFWYRQDPGLGLRLIYFSYDVKMKEKGDIPEGYSVSREKKERFSLILESASTNQTSMYLCASSRTGNQNIQYFGAGTRLSVL.

V usage is TRBV6-1 and J usage is TRBJ1-5, with D possibly being TRBD1 (6 bases). This CDR3 contains 14 residues. Trimming took off 7 bases at V and 5 bases at J, with 15 bases between the two ends. Germline loops: CDR1 MNHNS, CDR2 SASEGT. The CDR3 spells CASTKQGDHQPQHF. In DNA, the CDR3 is TGTGCCAGCACTAAACAGGGAGATCATCAGCCCCAGCATTTT.

This rearrangement joins TRBV6-1 to TRBJ2-7; 8 bases line up with TRBD1. V trimming: 8 bases; J trimming: 0 bases; junction bases outside the gene matches: 9. Germline V lookup: CDR1 MNHNS, CDR2 SASEGT. This CDR3 has 15 amino acids. The CDR3 DNA reads TGTGCCAGCCGGATGGGGACAGGCCTCTCCTACGAGCAGTACTTC. It encodes CASRMGTGLSYEQYF.

V and J are TRBV9 and TRBJ2-1; a weak D match, TRBD1 (5 bases). V was pared by 3 bases and J by 3 bases, with 10 bases between. Germline V gives CDR1 SGDLS, CDR2 YYNGEE. The CDR3 runs to 14 residues. The CDR3 protein is CASSARQIYNEQFF. CDR3 bases: TGTGCCAGCAGCGCCAGACAGATCTACAATGAGCAGTTCTTC.

The chain has TRBV4-1 and TRBJ2-5, with 10 bases aligning to TRBD1. CDR1 is MGHRA and CDR2 is YSYEKL in the germline V gene. The CDR3 is made up of 14 amino acids. With V trimmed by 4 bases and J by 3 bases, 2 bases remained unmatched. The CDR3 here is CASSLGTGEETQYF. Here the CDR3 DNA reads TGCGCCAGCAGCCTTGGGACAGGGGAAGAGACCCAGTACTTC.

J is TRBJ2-2 and V is TRBV5-5; TRBD1 aligns across 7 bases. This CDR3 comprises 18 residues. Germline trimming cut 5 bases from V and 2 bases from J; bases unmatched to any gene: 15. CDR1 is SGHKS and CDR2 is YYEKEE in the germline V gene (reference sequence). The CDR3 DNA is TGTGCCAGCAGTACACGCCACCGGGACAGAGTAAACACCGGGGAGCTGTTTTTT. Translation gives CASSTRHRDRVNTGELFF.

There are a few counts of this clone. The gene calls are TRBV7-9 and TRBJ2-2; 7 nucleotides match TRBD2. Germline loops: CDR1 SEHNR, CDR2 FQNEAQ (reference sequence). CDR3 size: 16 residues. V was pared by 4 bases and J by 0 bases, with 5 bases of the junction left unmatched. CDR3 loop: CASSSLLASNTGELFF. The CDR3 DNA reads as TGTGCCAGCAGCTCTCTACTAGCGTCGAACACCGGGGAGCTGTTTTTT. Based on the CDR3 plus reference TRBV7-9 and TRBJ2-2, the full variable domain is DTGVSQNPRHKITKRGQNVTFRCDPISEHNRLYWYRQTLGQGPEFLTYFQNEAQLEKSRLLSDRFSAERPKGSFSTLEIQRTEQGDSAMYLCASSSLLASNTGELFFGEGSRLTVL.

The chain uses TRBV11-2 and TRBJ1-2; 8 bases are a match to TRBD1. The J segment lost 4 bases and the V segment lost 5 bases, leaving 3 bases of the junction unmatched. CDR3 length: 13 amino acids. The V gene's germline CDR1 is SGHAT and CDR2 FQNNGV. The CDR3 nucleotides are TGTGCCAGCAGCCCCACAGGGGGCTATGGCTACACCTTC. This sequence encodes CASSPTGGYGYTF.

This clone was recorded only once. This rearrangement joins TRBV4-3 to TRBJ2-7; D gene uncertain. CDR1 is LGHNA and CDR2 is YSLEER in the germline V gene. Trimming took off 0 bases at V and 2 bases at J, with 8 bases between the two ends. This CDR3 spans 14 amino acids. Here the CDR3 DNA reads TGCGCCAGCAGCCAAGACATGAGTACCTACGAGCAGTACTTC. Translating it yields CASSQDMSTYEQYF.

The rearrangement links TRBV19 to TRBJ2-7, with a tentative D call TRBD1 (6 bases). CDR1 is LNHDA and CDR2 is SQIVND in the germline V gene (reference sequence). The CDR3 runs 13 residues. The V end lost 6 bases, the J end lost 2 bases, and 11 bases lay between the germline ends. CDR3 sequence reads: CASSPRGTYEQYF. The CDR3 DNA is TGTGCCAGTAGCCCCAGGGGCACCTACGAGCAGTACTTC.

The CDR3 sequence: CAISDGQGNTEAFF. CDR3 in DNA: TGTGCCATCAGTGATGGACAGGGAAACACTGAAGCTTTCTTT. The J gene is TRBJ1-1, the V gene TRBV10-3; 8 nucleotides align to TRBD1. This CDR3 contains 14 residues. J lost 2 bases, V lost 3 bases, and 2 bases had no gene match. CDR1 and CDR2 from the germline V gene are ENHRY and SYGVKD.